The 18 T cell receptor beta chains reported below all come from one sample, sequenced in a study of T cell responses to AZD1222 COVID-19 vaccine. Produced via immunoSEQ multiplex PCR; TCRdb's table is partial and in-frame only. Among 90,000 to 150,000 clones listed, roughly 87% were seen once. The sequences come from peripheral blood, collected on day 0 of AZD1222 vaccination. These receptors originate from an adult in good health.

V is TRBV19 and J is TRBJ1-2; maybe TRBD1 (6 bases). V lost 6 bases and J lost 3, with 17 bases in between. Germline-derived CDR1 and CDR2 are LNHDA and SQIVND (reference sequence). The length of the CDR3 is 15 residues. Here the CDR3 DNA reads TGTGCCAGTAGCCCCAAAGGACAGCCCCACTATGGCTACACCTTC. Protein sequence: CASSPKGQPHYGYTF.

This chain links TRBV5-1 with TRBJ2-3, with 11 bases aligning to TRBD2. Germline V lookup: CDR1 SGHRS, CDR2 YFSETQ. Trimming removed 4 bases from V and 2 bases from J; junction bases left unmatched: 6. The CDR3 is 16 residues long. In nucleotides, the CDR3 is TGCGCCAGCAGCCAGGGACTAGCGGTGTTCACAGATACGCAGTATTTT. Protein sequence: CASSQGLAVFTDTQYF.

The chain is built from TRBV15 and TRBJ2-7; possible D gene TRBD1, 6 bases. Trimming removed 1 base at V and 3 bases at J, with 13 bases between. The germline V gene encodes CDR1 LNHNV and CDR2 YYDKDF (reference sequence). The CDR3 is 15 residues long. The CDR3 is CATSRARQVIYEQYF. The CDR3 coding sequence is TGTGCCACCAGCAGAGCCCGACAGGTTATCTACGAGCAGTACTTC.

The V and J genes are TRBV7-2 and TRBJ1-5; 8 bases line up with TRBD1. The germline CDR1 and CDR2 sequences are SGHTA and FQGNSA. The CDR3 covers 15 residues. J was trimmed by 6 bases and V by 3 bases; bases with no gene match: 7. The CDR3, as DNA: TGTGCCAGCAGCTTCCGACAGGGGTCCGTTCAGCCCCAGCATTTT. Its translation is CASSFRQGSVQPQHF.

The chain has TRBV24-1 and TRBJ2-5; maybe TRBD2 (6 bases). V shed 9 bases and J shed 5 bases, with 12 bases lying between them. There are 12 residues in the CDR3. Germline values: CDR1 KGHDR, CDR2 SFDVKD. The CDR3 here is CATGAGWETQYF. The CDR3, as DNA: TGTGCCACCGGCGCGGGGTGGGAGACCCAGTACTTC.

This chain connects TRBV19 to TRBJ1-2, with D unresolved. The germline V gene has CDR1 LNHDA and CDR2 SQIVND (reference sequence). V was cut by 5 bases and J by 9 bases, with 19 bases left in between. The CDR3 spans 14 residues. CDR3 sequence (DNA): TGTGCCAGTAGTGCGAGTTCGAGCGATCTCAGCTACACCTTC. It specifies CASSASSSDLSYTF.

V and J are TRBV27 and TRBJ1-1; no reliable D call. The CDR3 spans 13 residues. CDR1 MNHEY and CDR2 SMNVEV come from the germline V gene (reference sequence). Trimming took off 0 bases at V and 5 bases at J, with 7 bases between the two ends. CDR3 bases: TGTGCCAGCAGTTTATCGTGGAGGACTGAAGCTTTCTTT. It is translated as CASSLSWRTEAFF.

This chain links TRBV4-2 with TRBJ1-1; TRBD1 agrees at 8 bases. Germline-derived CDR1 and CDR2 are LGHNA and YNFKEQ. The trim removed 5 bases at V and 4 bases at J, leaving 3 bases unmatched. The CDR3 runs 13 residues. The CDR3: CASSRQGPTEAFF. The CDR3 DNA reads TGTGCCAGCAGCAGACAGGGGCCCACTGAAGCTTTCTTT.

This chain links TRBV9 with TRBJ1-1; D not resolved. This CDR3 is 13 amino acids long. V dropped 0 bases and J dropped 3 bases, with 6 bases sitting between them. CDR1 SGDLS and CDR2 YYNGEE come from the germline V gene. This CDR3 is CASSVVEDTEAFF. Here the CDR3 DNA reads TGTGCCAGCAGCGTAGTGGAAGACACTGAAGCTTTCTTT.

The chain couples TRBV4-1 to TRBJ1-4; 7 bases map to TRBD1. The CDR3 extends over 17 amino acids. Germline assignment: CDR1 MGHRA and CDR2 YSYEKL. V lost 1 base and J lost 1; bases outside the gene matches: 6. CDR3 sequence reads: CASSQGWDSLTNEKLFF. CDR3 DNA sequence: TGCGCCAGCAGCCAAGGTTGGGACAGTTTAACTAATGAAAAACTGTTTTTT.

J is TRBJ1-5 and V is TRBV12-5; TRBD1 might be the D (5 bases). Germline CDR1 LGHNT, CDR2 FRNRAP. This CDR3 region has 13 residues. With 6 bases removed from V and 3 bases from J, the gap between germline ends came to 9 bases. DNA of the CDR3: TGTGCTAGTGGCACAGGTTTCAATCAGCCCCAGCATTTT. It translates to CASGTGFNQPQHF.

This chain connects TRBV18 to TRBJ1-1, with D unclear. The CDR3 totals 11 residues. Germline CDR1 reads KGHSH; CDR2 reads LQKENI. V dropped 3 bases and J dropped 3 bases, with 2 bases sitting between them. As DNA, the CDR3 is TGTGCCAGCTCACCTCACACTGAAGCTTTCTTT. Its protein is CASSPHTEAFF. The full variable domain, rest sourced from reference TRBV18 and TRBJ1-1, is NAGVMQNPRHLVRRRGQEARLRCSPMKGHSHVYWYRQLPEEGLKFMVYLQKENIIDESGMPKERFSAEFPKEGPSILRIQQVVRGDSAAYFCASSPHTEAFFGQGTRLTVV.

This chain connects TRBV19 to TRBJ1-6, with 7 nucleotides matching TRBD1. The CDR3 is 16 residues long. Trimming removed 5 bases from V and 7 bases from J; junction bases left unmatched: 11. Germline loops: CDR1 LNHDA, CDR2 SQIVND (reference sequence). The CDR3 protein is CASSPGGRKVNSPLHF. In DNA form, the CDR3 reads TGTGCCAGTAGTCCAGGGGGACGGAAAGTAAATTCACCCCTCCACTTT.

This clone appeared a single time. The CDR3 here is CASRVQPNYGYTF. The CDR3 DNA is TGTGCCAGCAGGGTGCAGCCTAACTATGGCTACACCTTC. The chain carries TRBV6-5 and TRBJ1-2; D is unclear. Germline V gene sequence: CDR1 MNHEY, CDR2 SVGAGI. The CDR3 is made up of 13 amino acids. Trimming took 6 bases from V and 0 from J, leaving 8 bases between them.

The chain employs TRBV19 and TRBJ2-1; D possibly corresponds to TRBD2 (6 bases). Trimming shortened V by 5 bases and J by 0 bases, and 11 bases separated the two germline ends. Germline V lookup: CDR1 LNHDA, CDR2 SQIVND (reference sequence). The CDR3 has 15 residues. The CDR3, as DNA: TGTGCCAGTAGTTTGCTAGCGAGCTCCTACAATGAGCAGTTCTTC. Residues: CASSLLASSYNEQFF.

V gene TRBV7-3 combines with J gene TRBJ2-1; D gene unclear. Looked up from germline, CDR1 is SGHTA and CDR2 is FQGTGA. V dropped 2 bases and J dropped 6 bases, with 14 bases sitting between them. The CDR3 sequence is 15 residues long. CDR3 DNA sequence: TGTGCCAGCAGCTTACAAAGCGCAGGTGTCAATGAGCAGTTCTTC. This encodes CASSLQSAGVNEQFF.

The chain is built from TRBV5-6 and TRBJ1-1; tentative D call: TRBD1 (5 bases). The CDR3 loop spans 14 amino acids. Between the trimmed V and J ends, which lost 4 bases and 2 bases, there was a span of 12 bases. Looked up from germline, CDR1 is SGHDT and CDR2 is YYEEEE. The CDR3 region is CASSRTGLNTEAFF. The CDR3 DNA follows: TGTGCCAGCAGCCGTACAGGCCTAAACACTGAAGCTTTCTTT.

This clone was recorded once. The rearrangement joins TRBV7-9 to TRBJ2-5, with D possibly matching TRBD1 (7 bases). Per germline, CDR1 SEHNR and CDR2 FQNEAQ (reference sequence). There are 17 residues in the CDR3. Trimming removed 1 base at V and 4 bases at J, with 19 bases between. CDR3 DNA sequence: TGTGCCAGCAGCTTAGGGACGGAGGGGGCATCCAGAGAGACCCAGTACTTC. Its protein is CASSLGTEGASRETQYF.